This TCR beta chain was recovered during a study of OX40 agonist ivuxolimab in advanced cancers. Turning to this clone: What it recognizes is unknown. A read error may account for a junction end that differs from germline.

Blood got drawn at baseline, again on cycle 4 day 1, and then on cycle 7 day 1. The data were produced by immunoSEQ multiplex PCR, yet TCRdb's version contains in-frame clones alone and is incomplete. The table shows around 63,000 clones, with over 75% occurring only once. Study-level results: Partial responders at 0.1-3.0 mg/kg showed near-lowest clonal expansion. Which antigen the expanded peripheral T cells recognized is unknown. With doses of 0.1 to 3.0 mg/kg, CD4+ and CD8+ blood T cells had undergone clonal expansion by week 6.

Germline CDR1 SGHKS, CDR2 YYEKEE (reference sequence). The CDR3 is 16 residues long. The receptor comes from an adult with an advanced solid tumor such as melanoma, head and neck, liver or kidney cancer. The material was CD4+ or CD8+ T cells sorted from blood, obtained in a trial of the OX40 agonist ivuxolimab. The gene calls are TRBV5-5 and TRBJ2-5, with D perhaps matching TRBD1 (6 bases). The CDR3 coding sequence is TGCGCCAGCAGCCAAGATACGGGCAGGGGCCAAGAGACCCAGTACTTC. Translation: CASSQDTGRGQETQYF.